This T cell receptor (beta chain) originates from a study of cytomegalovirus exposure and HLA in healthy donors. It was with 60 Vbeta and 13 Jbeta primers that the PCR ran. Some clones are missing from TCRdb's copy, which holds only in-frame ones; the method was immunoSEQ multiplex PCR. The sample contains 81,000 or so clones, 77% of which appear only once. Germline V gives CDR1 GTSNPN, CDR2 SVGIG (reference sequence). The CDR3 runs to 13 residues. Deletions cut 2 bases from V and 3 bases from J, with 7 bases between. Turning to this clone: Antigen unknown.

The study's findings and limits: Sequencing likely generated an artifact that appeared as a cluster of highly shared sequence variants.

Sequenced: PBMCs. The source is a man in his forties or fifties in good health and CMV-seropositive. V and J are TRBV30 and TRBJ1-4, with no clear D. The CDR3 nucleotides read TGTGCCTGGAGTTACAGACCTAATGAAAAACTGTTTTTT. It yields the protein CAWSYRPNEKLFF. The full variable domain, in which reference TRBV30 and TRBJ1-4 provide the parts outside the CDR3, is SQTIHQWPATLVQPVGSPLSLECTVEGTSNPNLYWYRQAAGRGLQLLFYSVGIGQISSEVPQNLSASRPQDRQFILSSKKLLLSDSGFYLCAWSYRPNEKLFFGSGTQLSVL.